One sample yielded the 15 T cell receptor beta chains listed below, sequenced in a study of shared clonotypes between healthy human individuals. Repertoires were generated with immunoSEQ multiplex PCR, while TCRdb's copy carries only in-frame clones and drops some. The repertoire consists of about 380,000 clones, with about 96% occurring once and the leading ten covering about 0.32%. The sequenced sample was memory CD8+ T cells sorted from blood. Documented subset: CD45RO+ cells pooled with CCR7-negative TemRA cells. These receptors came from a young man in good health.

The rearrangement joins TRBV9 to TRBJ2-5; TRBD2 aligns across 9 bases. Germline V gives CDR1 SGDLS, CDR2 YYNGEE. CDR3 size: 15 residues. J was trimmed by 7 bases and V by 0 bases; bases with no gene match: 7. CDR3 amino acids: CASSVGMAGGGTQYF. CDR3 coding DNA: TGTGCCAGCAGCGTAGGGATGGCGGGAGGGGGGACCCAGTACTTC.

J is TRBJ1-3 and V is TRBV10-3; 8 bases align to TRBD1. The CDR3 has 16 amino acids. CDR1 and CDR2 from the germline V gene are ENHRY and SYGVKD. With 0 bases clipped from V and 3 bases from J, the junction kept 4 bases outside the gene matches. As DNA, the CDR3 is TGTGCCATCAGTGAGTCTCAGGGGGCTGGTGGAAACACCATATATTTT. It codes for CAISESQGAGGNTIYF.

CDR3 region: CASRMTSAFYNEQFF. CDR3 coding DNA: TGTGCCAGCAGGATGACTAGCGCCTTCTACAATGAGCAGTTCTTC. The V and J genes are TRBV2 and TRBJ2-1; TRBD2 matches 8 bases. The CDR3 runs to 15 residues. Germline lookup yields CDR1 SNHLY and CDR2 FYNNEI. The V segment lost 6 bases and the J segment 3 bases; nucleotides outside the gene matches: 7.

The rearrangement uses TRBV6-5 and TRBJ2-3, with D uncertain. The CDR3 consists of 12 residues. The germline CDR1 and CDR2 sequences are MNHEY and SVGAGI. V gave up 6 bases and J gave up 3 bases, with 7 bases separating them. The CDR3 DNA reads as TGTGCCAGCAGGGTAGGGACAGATACGCAGTATTTT. Translated: CASRVGTDTQYF.

J is TRBJ2-1 and V is TRBV10-3; D is uncertain. CDR1 and CDR2 from the germline V gene are ENHRY and SYGVKD. The CDR3 totals 11 residues. V lost 6 bases to trimming and J lost 5 bases, with 5 bases between them. The CDR3 sequence is CAISRNNEQFF. The CDR3 DNA reads as TGTGCCATCAGCAGAAACAATGAGCAGTTCTTC.

The chain has TRBV5-4 and TRBJ1-4; TRBD1 might be the D (6 bases). With 1 base removed from V and 3 bases from J, the gap between germline ends came to 13 bases. Germline V CDR1 and CDR2: SGHNT, YYREEE (reference sequence). The CDR3 covers 16 residues. The CDR3 here is CASSLQGTRANEKLFF. The CDR3 bases are TGTGCCAGCAGCTTGCAGGGGACGAGGGCTAATGAAAAACTGTTTTTT.

CDR3 nucleotide sequence: TGTGCCTGGACCAGGACAGGGACCCTAAACACCATATATTTT. Translation gives CAWTRTGTLNTIYF. The V gene is TRBV30, the J gene TRBJ1-3; TRBD1 aligns across 8 bases. This CDR3 comprises 14 residues. Germline loops: CDR1 GTSNPN, CDR2 SVGIG (reference sequence). With 4 bases clipped from V and 6 bases from J, the junction kept 8 bases outside the gene matches.

The chain recombines TRBV2 with TRBJ2-1; D may be TRBD1 or TRBD2 (5 bases each). The CDR3 loop spans 16 amino acids. V lost 3 bases and J 0 bases, leaving 12 bases between the germline ends. From germline, CDR1 is SNHLY and CDR2 FYNNEI. In DNA form, the CDR3 reads TGTGCCAGCAGTGAGGGACGCCCCTACTCCTACAATGAGCAGTTCTTC. Protein: CASSEGRPYSYNEQFF.

The chain carries TRBV6-5 and TRBJ1-4; D perhaps matches TRBD1 (6 bases). CDR3 length: 15 residues. The germline V and J ends were trimmed by 6 bases and 0 bases, with 11 bases remaining between them. Germline-derived CDR1 and CDR2 are MNHEY and SVGAGI. The CDR3 DNA sequence: TGTGCCAGCAGCCGGGACATTGCAACTAATGAAAAACTGTTTTTT. It yields the protein CASSRDIATNEKLFF.

Regarding this clone: This CDR3 is also generated by other DNA sequences in the sample. This chain links TRBV10-3 with TRBJ1-1; D might be TRBD1 (6 bases). This CDR3 spans 13 amino acids. CDR1 is ENHRY and CDR2 is SYGVKD in the germline V gene. V gave up 6 bases and J gave up 1 base, with 9 bases separating them. The DNA of the CDR3 is TGTGCCATCAGAACAGGGCCGAACACTGAAGCTTTCTTT. Its translation is CAIRTGPNTEAFF.

Concerning this clone: Other DNA variants within this sample encode the same CDR3. This chain connects TRBV28 to TRBJ1-1; D gene ambiguous. The CDR3 extends over 13 amino acids. CDR1 MDHEN and CDR2 SYDVKM come from the germline V gene. Trimming cost V 2 bases and J 1 base, with 5 bases left between them. CDR3 amino acids: CASSLGQNTEAFF. CDR3 bases: TGTGCCAGCAGTTTAGGCCAGAACACTGAAGCTTTCTTT.

The chain couples TRBV6-5 to TRBJ2-2; 11 nucleotides match TRBD1. Looked up from germline, CDR1 is MNHEY and CDR2 is SVGAGI. The CDR3 loop spans 15 amino acids. The V and J ends lost 2 bases and 4 bases, in that order; junction bases with no gene match: 0. CDR3 protein: CASSYGTGGTGELFF. CDR3 sequence (DNA): TGTGCCAGCAGTTACGGGACAGGGGGCACCGGGGAGCTGTTTTTT.

The V gene is TRBV21-1, the J gene TRBJ2-5; TRBD1 was called by the table and not checked on the DNA. TRBV21-1 is reported as a pseudogene. CDR3 size: 13 residues. CDR3 coding DNA: TGTGCCAGCAGCAAGGACAGGGAAGAGACCCAGTACTTC. Protein product: CASSKDREETQYF.

The chain links TRBV7-9 to TRBJ1-2, with 7 bases lining up with TRBD1. Unmatched junction bases numbered 0, after V lost 1 base and J lost 4 bases. The CDR3 loop spans 13 amino acids. Germline lookup yields CDR1 SEHNR and CDR2 FQNEAQ (reference sequence). The CDR3: CASSLDRGYGYTF. The CDR3 DNA follows: TGTGCCAGCAGCTTAGACAGGGGCTATGGCTACACCTTC.

This rearrangement joins TRBV10-3 to TRBJ2-7; 8 nucleotides align to TRBD2. Per the germline V gene, CDR1 is ENHRY and CDR2 is SYGVKD. Losses at the gene ends were 0 bases for V and 0 bases for J; bases not matched to a gene: 4. This CDR3 is built from 16 residues. The CDR3 region is CAISESTSGLSYEQYF. The CDR3 DNA is TGTGCCATCAGTGAGTCTACTAGCGGCCTCTCCTACGAGCAGTACTTC.